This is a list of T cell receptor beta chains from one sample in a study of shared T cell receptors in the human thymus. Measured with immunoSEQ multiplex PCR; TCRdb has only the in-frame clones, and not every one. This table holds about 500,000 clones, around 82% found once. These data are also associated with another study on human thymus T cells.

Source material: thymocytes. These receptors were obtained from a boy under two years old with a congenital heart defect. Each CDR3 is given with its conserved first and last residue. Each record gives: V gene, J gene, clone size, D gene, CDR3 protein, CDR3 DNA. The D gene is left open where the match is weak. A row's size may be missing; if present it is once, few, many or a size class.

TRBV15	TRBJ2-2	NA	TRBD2	CATSRASGSVNTGELFF	TGTGCCACCAGCAGAGCTAGCGGGAGCGTTAACACCGGGGAGCTGTTTTTT
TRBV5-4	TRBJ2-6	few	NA	CASSFSGAGRSSGANVLTF	TGTGCCAGCAGCTTCTCTGGGGCGGGAAGAAGCTCTGGGGCCAACGTCCTGACTTTC
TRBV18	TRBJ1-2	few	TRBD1	CASSPPSGGGNGYTF	TGTGCCAGCTCACCACCGTCAGGGGGCGGAAATGGCTACACCTTC
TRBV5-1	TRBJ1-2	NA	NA	CASQPGGGNYGYTF	TGCGCCAGCCAGCCCGGGGGAGGTAACTATGGCTACACCTTC
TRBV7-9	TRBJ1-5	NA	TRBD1	CASSPLQGAVDNQPQHF	TGTGCCAGCAGCCCACTACAGGGGGCAGTGGACAATCAGCCCCAGCATTTT
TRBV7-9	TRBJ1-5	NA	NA	CASSPKRRKGDNQPQHF	TGTGCCAGCAGCCCCAAACGACGTAAGGGAGACAATCAGCCCCAGCATTTT
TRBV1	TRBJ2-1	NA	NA	CTSSGAGGNKNEQFF	TGCACCAGCAGTGGAGCGGGAGGGAATAAGAATGAGCAGTTCTTC
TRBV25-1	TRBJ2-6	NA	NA	CASSDRGGANVLTF	TGTGCCAGCAGTGATAGGGGTGGGGCCAACGTCCTGACTTTC
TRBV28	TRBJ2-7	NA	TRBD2	CASSLCMTSVSYEQYF	TGTGCCAGCAGTTTATGCATGACTAGCGTATCCTACGAGCAGTACTTC
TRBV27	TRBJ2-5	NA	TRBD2	CASSYYGAGGWETQYF	TGTGCCAGCAGTTACTACGGAGCGGGAGGGTGGGAGACCCAGTACTTC
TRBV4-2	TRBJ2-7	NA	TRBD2	CASSQILAGSYEQYF	TGTGCCAGCAGCCAAATACTAGCGGGCTCCTACGAGCAGTACTTC
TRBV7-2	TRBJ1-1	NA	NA	CASSLGGWDTEAFF	TGTGCCAGCAGCTTAGGAGGGTGGGACACTGAAGCTTTCTTT
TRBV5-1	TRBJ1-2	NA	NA	CASRKNTALENYGYPF	TGCGCCAGCAGAAAGAATACGGCTTTGGAGAACTATGGCTACCCCTTC
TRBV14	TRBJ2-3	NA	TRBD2	CASSQVPSGPTDTQYF	TGTGCCAGCAGCCAAGTGCCTAGCGGCCCCACAGATACGCAGTATTTT
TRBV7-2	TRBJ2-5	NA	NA	CASSSEGPGGIQETQYF	TGTGCCAGCAGCTCTGAGGGGCCAGGGGGGATCCAAGAGACCCAGTACTTC
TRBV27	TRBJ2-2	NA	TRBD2	CASSPRVAGLNTGELFF	TGTGCCAGCAGTCCCAGGGTAGCGGGATTGAACACCGGGGAGCTGTTTTTT
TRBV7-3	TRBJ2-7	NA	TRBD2	CASSQRGGLAGWYEQYF	TGTGCCAGCAGTCAACGAGGGGGACTAGCGGGGTGGTACGAGCAGTACTTC
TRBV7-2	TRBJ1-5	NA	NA	CASSLQAMDEGNRQPQHF	TGTGCCAGCAGCTTACAGGCAATGGACGAGGGCAATCGGCAGCCCCAGCATTTT
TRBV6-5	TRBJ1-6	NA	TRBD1	CASSSRDRGLRSPLHF	TGTGCCAGCAGTTCTCGGGACAGGGGGCTGCGATCACCCCTCCACTTT
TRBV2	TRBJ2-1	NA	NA	CASSPPSGNEQFF	TGTGCCAGCAGCCCGCCCTCGGGCAATGAGCAGTTCTTC
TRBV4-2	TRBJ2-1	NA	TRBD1	CASSQRKGGTGHSREQFF	TGTGCCAGCAGCCAGAGGAAAGGCGGGACAGGACATTCAAGGGAGCAGTTCTTC